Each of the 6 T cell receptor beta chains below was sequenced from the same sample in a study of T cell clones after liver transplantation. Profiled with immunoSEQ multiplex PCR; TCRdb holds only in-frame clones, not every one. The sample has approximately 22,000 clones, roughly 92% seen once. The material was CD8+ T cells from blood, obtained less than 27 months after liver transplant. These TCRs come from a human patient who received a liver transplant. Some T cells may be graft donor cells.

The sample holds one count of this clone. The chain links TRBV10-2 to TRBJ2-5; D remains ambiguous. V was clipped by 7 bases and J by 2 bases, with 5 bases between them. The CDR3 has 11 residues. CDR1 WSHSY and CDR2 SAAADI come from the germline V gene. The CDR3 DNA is TGCGCCAGCACTGGTCAAGAGACCCAGTACTTC. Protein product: CASTGQETQYF.

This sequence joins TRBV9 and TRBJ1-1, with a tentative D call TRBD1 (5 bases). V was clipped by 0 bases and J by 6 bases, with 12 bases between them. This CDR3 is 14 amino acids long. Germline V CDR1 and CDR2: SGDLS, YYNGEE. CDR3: CASSVVGTPAEAFF. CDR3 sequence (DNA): TGTGCCAGCAGCGTAGTCGGGACCCCCGCTGAAGCTTTCTTT. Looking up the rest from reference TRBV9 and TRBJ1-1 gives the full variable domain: DSGVTQTPKHLITATGQRVTLRCSPRSGDLSVYWYQQSLDQGLQFLIQYYNGEERAKGNILERFSAQQFPDLHSELNLSSLELGDSALYFCASSVVGTPAEAFFGQGTRLTVV.

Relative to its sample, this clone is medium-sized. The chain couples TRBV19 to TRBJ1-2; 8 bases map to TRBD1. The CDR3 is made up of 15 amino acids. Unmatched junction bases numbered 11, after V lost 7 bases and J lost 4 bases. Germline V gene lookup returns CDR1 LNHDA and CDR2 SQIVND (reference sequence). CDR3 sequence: CASNYPGQGAYGYTF. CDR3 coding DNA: TGTGCCAGTAATTATCCCGGCCAGGGGGCCTATGGCTACACCTTC. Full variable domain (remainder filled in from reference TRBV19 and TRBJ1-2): DGGITQSPKYLFRKEGQNVTLSCEQNLNHDAMYWYRQDPGQGLRLIYYSQIVNDFQKGDIAEGYSVSREKKESFPLTVTSAQKNPTAFYLCASNYPGQGAYGYTFGSGTRLTVV.

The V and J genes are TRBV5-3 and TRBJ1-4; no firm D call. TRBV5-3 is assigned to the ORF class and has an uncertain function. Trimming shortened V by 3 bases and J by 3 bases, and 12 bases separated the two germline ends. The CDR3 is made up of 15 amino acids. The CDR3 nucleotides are TGTGCCAGAAGCTGGGTACAGAACTCTAATGAAAAACTGTTTTTT. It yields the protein CARSWVQNSNEKLFF.

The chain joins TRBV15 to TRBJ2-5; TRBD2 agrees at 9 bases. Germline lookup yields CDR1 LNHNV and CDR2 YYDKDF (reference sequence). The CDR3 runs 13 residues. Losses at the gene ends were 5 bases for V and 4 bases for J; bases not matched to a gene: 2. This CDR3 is CATSLLAGETQYF. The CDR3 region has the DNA TGTGCCACCAGCCTACTAGCGGGAGAGACCCAGTACTTC. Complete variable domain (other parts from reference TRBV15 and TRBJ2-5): DAMVIQNPRYQVTQFGKPVTLSCSQTLNHNVMYWYQQKSSQAPKLLFHYYDKDFNNEADTPDNFQSRRPNTSFCFLDIRSPGLGDTAMYLCATSLLAGETQYFGPGTRLLVL.

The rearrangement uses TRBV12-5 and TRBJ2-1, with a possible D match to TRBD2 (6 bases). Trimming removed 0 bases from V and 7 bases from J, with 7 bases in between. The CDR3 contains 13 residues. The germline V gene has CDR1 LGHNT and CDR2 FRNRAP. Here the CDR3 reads CASGLVRENEQFF. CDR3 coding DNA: TGTGCTAGTGGTTTGGTACGGGAGAATGAGCAGTTCTTC.